This is a list of T cell receptor beta chains from one sample in a study of blood T cell repertoires in COVID-19. Here immunoSEQ multiplex PCR was the method, and the copy in TCRdb shows in-frame clones only, minus some. The sample shows 200,000 to 300,000 clones, around 80% of them seen only once. The sequencing input was peripheral blood. These receptors all stem from a man aged 55 to 70 with acute or convalescent COVID-19. CDR3s include the opening cysteine and the closing phenylalanine or tryptophan. Each record gives: V gene, clone size, D gene, J gene, CDR3 DNA, CDR3 protein. A D gene is named only where the DNA matches it firmly. Rows may omit the clone size; those that give it use once, few, many or a size class.

v_gene: TRBV6-4
abundance: .
d_gene: TRBD2
j_gene: TRBJ2-1
CDR3nt: TGTGCCAGCAGTGACAAGGCTAGCGGGGAGTACAATGAGCAGTTCTTC
CDR3aa: CASSDKASGEYNEQFF

v_gene: TRBV10-3
abundance: few
d_gene: .
j_gene: TRBJ2-7
CDR3nt: TGTGCCATCAGTGAGAACGGTCCCATCGGGGAGCAGTACTTC
CDR3aa: CAISENGPIGEQYF

v_gene: TRBV29-1
abundance: .
d_gene: TRBD2
j_gene: TRBJ2-5
CDR3nt: TGCAGCGTTGTGCAGAGCGGGGGGGGCCGGTGGGAGACCCAGTACTTC
CDR3aa: CSVVQSGGGRWETQYF

v_gene: TRBV6-5
abundance: .
d_gene: TRBD1
j_gene: TRBJ2-7
CDR3nt: TGTGCCAGCAGTTACATCCCGGGACAGGGGGGCGAGCAGTACTTC
CDR3aa: CASSYIPGQGGEQYF

v_gene: TRBV9
abundance: .
d_gene: TRBD2
j_gene: TRBJ2-1
CDR3nt: TGTGCCAGCAGCGTCTCCGGGACTAGCGGGATGGAAGCGCAGTTCTTC
CDR3aa: CASSVSGTSGMEAQFF

v_gene: TRBV18
abundance: .
d_gene: .
j_gene: TRBJ1-1
CDR3nt: TGTGCCAGCTCACCTTCGGGGGAAACTGAAGCTTTCTTT
CDR3aa: CASSPSGETEAFF

v_gene: TRBV7-3
abundance: .
d_gene: TRBD2
j_gene: TRBJ2-4
CDR3nt: TGTGCCAGCAGTGATCCGTTGGCGGGGGGCATAGCCAAAAACATTCAGTACTTC
CDR3aa: CASSDPLAGGIAKNIQYF

v_gene: TRBV5-1
abundance: .
d_gene: TRBD2
j_gene: TRBJ2-1
CDR3nt: TGCGCCAGCAGCTCGAGCACTAGCGGGAAAGATGAGCAGTTCTTC
CDR3aa: CASSSSTSGKDEQFF

v_gene: TRBV29-1
abundance: .
d_gene: .
j_gene: TRBJ2-3
CDR3nt: TGCAGTGGGAGATCGAGCACAGATACGCAGTATTTT
CDR3aa: CSGRSSTDTQYF

v_gene: TRBV5-3
abundance: .
d_gene: .
j_gene: TRBJ1-5
CDR3nt: TGTGCCAGAGAGACTCTCCGGGACAATCAGCCCCAGCATTTT
CDR3aa: CARETLRDNQPQHF

v_gene: TRBV5-4
abundance: .
d_gene: .
j_gene: TRBJ2-5
CDR3nt: TGTGCCAGCAGCTTCGACAGGCGGATTACGTTAAAAGAGACCCAGTACTTC
CDR3aa: CASSFDRRITLKETQYF

v_gene: TRBV5-1
abundance: few
d_gene: TRBD1
j_gene: TRBJ2-5
CDR3nt: TGCGCCAGCAGCTCCATCAGGGGGCTCCAAGAGACCCAGTACTTC
CDR3aa: CASSSIRGLQETQYF

v_gene: TRBV6-5
abundance: few
d_gene: .
j_gene: TRBJ2-7
CDR3nt: TGTGCCAGCAACCAGGGAAACCTCTACCTCTACGAGCAGTACTTC
CDR3aa: CASNQGNLYLYEQYF

v_gene: TRBV10-3
abundance: .
d_gene: .
j_gene: TRBJ1-1
CDR3nt: TGTGCCACCACGGCGGGGCCGGGTATGACTGAAGCTTTCTTT
CDR3aa: CATTAGPGMTEAFF

v_gene: TRBV3-1/TRBV3-2
abundance: .
d_gene: TRBD1
j_gene: TRBJ2-1
CDR3nt: TGTGCCAGCAGCCAAGATTTCCCGGGACAGGGGGACAATGAGCAGTTCTTC
CDR3aa: CASSQDFPGQGDNEQFF

v_gene: TRBV5-1
abundance: few
d_gene: .
j_gene: TRBJ1-2
CDR3nt: TGCGCCAGCAGCTTCTACGCTTACCTCCGCCCCCGCGAATCCTATGGCTACACCTTC
CDR3aa: CASSFYAYLRPRESYGYTF

v_gene: TRBV5-1
abundance: few
d_gene: .
j_gene: TRBJ2-5
CDR3nt: TGCGCCAGCAGCTTGGTCGAAGAGACCCAGTACTTC
CDR3aa: CASSLVEETQYF

v_gene: TRBV29-1
abundance: .
d_gene: TRBD2
j_gene: TRBJ2-7
CDR3nt: TGCAGCGTTGAGGGACTAGCGGGGGGGACCTACGAGCAGTACTTC
CDR3aa: CSVEGLAGGTYEQYF

v_gene: TRBV6-5
abundance: .
d_gene: .
j_gene: TRBJ2-1
CDR3nt: TGTGCCAGACTGAACAATGAGCAGTTCTTC
CDR3aa: CARLNNEQFF

v_gene: TRBV3-1/TRBV3-2
abundance: .
d_gene: .
j_gene: TRBJ2-1
CDR3nt: TGTGCCAGCAGCCAACTTAACAGGGTTAATGAGCAGTTCTTC
CDR3aa: CASSQLNRVNEQFF

v_gene: TRBV4-1
abundance: .
d_gene: TRBD2
j_gene: TRBJ2-5
CDR3nt: TGCGCCAGCAGCCAAGATGTGGGGCTAGCGGGAGGGCAAGAGACCCAGTACTTC
CDR3aa: CASSQDVGLAGGQETQYF

v_gene: TRBV28
abundance: once
d_gene: TRBD2
j_gene: TRBJ2-1
CDR3nt: TGTGCCAGCAGTCCCACACAACTAGCGAGCTTATACAATGAGCAGTTCTTC
CDR3aa: CASSPTQLASLYNEQFF

v_gene: TRBV29-1
abundance: .
d_gene: .
j_gene: TRBJ2-7
CDR3nt: TGCAGCGTTGAATTACAGGGTGGATACGAGCAGTACTTC
CDR3aa: CSVELQGGYEQYF

v_gene: TRBV19
abundance: .
d_gene: .
j_gene: TRBJ2-1
CDR3nt: TGTGCCAGTAGTATAAGGCGGGGCAGCTCCTACAATGAGCAGTTCTTC
CDR3aa: CASSIRRGSSYNEQFF

v_gene: TRBV19
abundance: .
d_gene: TRBD2
j_gene: TRBJ2-1
CDR3nt: TGTGCCAGTAGCCATACTAGCGGGGGGGCCGTTGAGCAGTTCTTC
CDR3aa: CASSHTSGGAVEQFF

v_gene: TRBV5-1
abundance: once
d_gene: TRBD2
j_gene: TRBJ2-1
CDR3nt: TGCGCCAGCAGCTCACGGACTAGCGGTTACAATGAGCAGTTCTTC
CDR3aa: CASSSRTSGYNEQFF

v_gene: TRBV7-9
abundance: once
d_gene: TRBD1
j_gene: TRBJ2-7
CDR3nt: TGTGCCAGCAGCCCGAAGGACAGGGGATACTACGAGCAGTACTTC
CDR3aa: CASSPKDRGYYEQYF

v_gene: TRBV2
abundance: .
d_gene: .
j_gene: TRBJ2-2
CDR3nt: TGTGCCAGCAACCGGGACTCGAACACCGGGGAGCTGTTTTTT
CDR3aa: CASNRDSNTGELFF

v_gene: TRBV25-1
abundance: .
d_gene: .
j_gene: TRBJ2-3
CDR3nt: TGTGCCAGCGCCCCGGCGCCTTCCGGACAACGGACAGATACGCAGTATTTT
CDR3aa: CASAPAPSGQRTDTQYF

v_gene: TRBV24-1
abundance: .
d_gene: TRBD2
j_gene: TRBJ2-1
CDR3nt: TGTGCCATCTGTACTAGCGGGAGATACAATGAGCAGTTCTTC
CDR3aa: CAICTSGRYNEQFF

v_gene: TRBV28
abundance: .
d_gene: TRBD2
j_gene: TRBJ2-1
CDR3nt: TGTGCCAGCAGTTTCCCCCTAGCGGGGAATGAGCAGTTCTTC
CDR3aa: CASSFPLAGNEQFF

v_gene: TRBV28
abundance: .
d_gene: TRBD2
j_gene: TRBJ2-3
CDR3nt: TGTGCCAGCAGTTCAGGACTAGCGGGGGAGACAGATACGCAGTATTTT
CDR3aa: CASSSGLAGETDTQYF

v_gene: TRBV19
abundance: .
d_gene: .
j_gene: TRBJ1-4
CDR3nt: TGTGCCAGTATCCTCCGGGGAGGGAAACTGTTTTTT
CDR3aa: CASILRGGKLFF

v_gene: TRBV27
abundance: .
d_gene: TRBD1
j_gene: TRBJ2-7
CDR3nt: TGTGCCAGCAGTTTAAGAGGACAGGCCGACGAGCAGTACTTC
CDR3aa: CASSLRGQADEQYF

v_gene: TRBV10-2
abundance: .
d_gene: .
j_gene: TRBJ1-4
CDR3nt: TGCGCCAGCGCAGTACAGCAGTTTAATGAAAAACTGTTTTTT
CDR3aa: CASAVQQFNEKLFF

v_gene: TRBV6-6
abundance: .
d_gene: .
j_gene: TRBJ2-7
CDR3nt: TGTGCCAGCAGACGTGACAGGGGAGGGGACGAGCAGTACTTC
CDR3aa: CASRRDRGGDEQYF

v_gene: TRBV28
abundance: .
d_gene: .
j_gene: TRBJ1-6
CDR3nt: TGTGCCAGCAGTTTTCTTAGTATTTCACCCCTCCACTTT
CDR3aa: CASSFLSISPLHF

v_gene: TRBV27
abundance: .
d_gene: TRBD1
j_gene: TRBJ2-7
CDR3nt: TGTGCCAGCAGTCCACAGGGGAGCTCCTACGAGCAGTACTTC
CDR3aa: CASSPQGSSYEQYF

v_gene: TRBV19
abundance: .
d_gene: TRBD1
j_gene: TRBJ1-2
CDR3nt: TGTGCCAGTAGCCCCGGGACAGGGGGTGACTATGGCTACACCTTC
CDR3aa: CASSPGTGGDYGYTF

v_gene: TRBV27
abundance: .
d_gene: .
j_gene: TRBJ1-1
CDR3nt: TGTGCCAGCAGTTTATATAGTGGTCGCCTGAACACTGAAGCTTTCTTT
CDR3aa: CASSLYSGRLNTEAFF

v_gene: TRBV15
abundance: .
d_gene: .
j_gene: TRBJ1-1
CDR3nt: TGTGCCACCAGCAGAGATACAGGGCTGAACACTGAAGCTTTCTTT
CDR3aa: CATSRDTGLNTEAFF

v_gene: TRBV24-1
abundance: .
d_gene: .
j_gene: TRBJ1-2
CDR3nt: TGTGCCACCAGTGATGCAGGGGCCCATGGCTACACCTTC
CDR3aa: CATSDAGAHGYTF

v_gene: TRBV30
abundance: few
d_gene: .
j_gene: TRBJ1-1
CDR3nt: TGTGCCTGGAGGAGGAACACTGAAGCTTTCTTT
CDR3aa: CAWRRNTEAFF

v_gene: TRBV6-5
abundance: .
d_gene: TRBD2
j_gene: TRBJ2-5
CDR3nt: TGTGCCAGCAGTTCCCTGCCGGGACTAGCGGAAGAGACCCAGTACTTC
CDR3aa: CASSSLPGLAEETQYF

v_gene: TRBV7-9
abundance: once
d_gene: .
j_gene: TRBJ2-7
CDR3nt: TGTGCCAGCAGCTTAAATACCGCAGGGCTCGAGCAGTACTTC
CDR3aa: CASSLNTAGLEQYF

v_gene: TRBV6-1
abundance: .
d_gene: TRBD2
j_gene: TRBJ2-1
CDR3nt: TGTGCCAGCAGTGTCTCCCTTTCAGTAGCGGGAGTCTCCTACAATGAGCAGTTCTTC
CDR3aa: CASSVSLSVAGVSYNEQFF